This T cell receptor beta chain originates from a study of cytomegalovirus exposure and HLA in healthy donors. Whole-study context: Around 80 million unique TCR sequences came from HLA-typed donors in an early release.

Both 60 Vbeta primers and 13 Jbeta primers went into the PCR. Profiling relied on immunoSEQ multiplex PCR, and the TCRdb table lists in-frame clones only, not all of them. In the table there are about 140,000 clones, about three quarters of which are singletons. The germline CDR1 and CDR2 sequences are MNHNS and SASEGT. This CDR3 has 12 residues. With V trimmed by 11 bases and J by 7 bases, 8 bases remained unmatched. Study findings and constraints: Immune exposure information available was restricted to CMV serostatus. When analyzed later, the rates of TCR association showed variation by HLA locus, with DRB1 the most and HLA-C the fewest.

In regard to this clone: What it binds is not known.

The specimen was PBMCs. The chain employs TRBV6-1 and TRBJ1-2; 9 bases align to TRBD1. This TCR came from a male donor in good health and CMV-seropositive. The CDR3 DNA sequence: TGTGCCGCGACAGGGGGGTCCCTTGGCTACACCTTC. Its protein is CAATGGSLGYTF.